This TCR beta chain emerged from a study of blood T cell repertoires in COVID-19. For the study at large: Samples of COVID-19 (acute and convalescent) were obtained from the United States, Italy and Spain. T cells, B-cell-depleted T cells, or PBMCs provided the cDNA or gDNA that served as material.

The CDR3 has 14 residues. The V end lost 1 base, the J end lost 0 bases, and 7 bases lay between the germline ends. CDR1 SGHNT and CDR2 YENEEA come from the germline V gene. Per the original data handling: For nucleated cells, counts were estimated from reference gene primer amplification. This table comes from immunoSEQ multiplex PCR, and its TCRdb copy is limited to in-frame clones, with some not included. V and J calls and clone size come straight from that table; D and trimming were deduced from the DNA. The table shows roughly 100,000 clones, with 81% occurring only once. This chain uses TRBV11-3 with TRBJ2-7, with TRBD2 as a possible D gene (6 bases). This receptor was taken from a man of 80 years or more with acute or convalescent COVID-19. The source material was peripheral blood. The CDR3 region is CASSLGGNSYEQYF. In DNA form, the CDR3 reads TGTGCCAGCAGCTTAGGCGGGAACTCCTACGAGCAGTACTTC. Full variable domain (missing parts from reference TRBV11-3 and TRBJ2-7): EAGVVQSPRYKIIEKKQPVAFWCNPISGHNTLYWYLQNLGQGPELLIRYENEEAVDDSQLPKDRFSAERLKGVDSTLKIQPAELGDSAVYLCASSLGGNSYEQYFGPGTRLTVT.